This T cell receptor (beta chain) is drawn from a study of cytomegalovirus exposure and HLA in healthy donors. General study points: Excluded: some indistinguishable V segments such as TRBV6-2 and TRBV6-3. Further analysis, carried out later, found HLA-associated TCR beta chains more clonally expanded than equally common other chains. In a later analysis, across HLA loci, associated TCR counts were highest for DRB1, lowest for HLA-C.

The CDR3 length is 17 residues. From germline, CDR1 is MNHEY and CDR2 SMNVEV (reference sequence). Trimming removed 1 base from V and 4 bases from J; junction bases left unmatched: 9. The PCR ran on 60 Vbeta and 13 Jbeta primers. The data were produced by immunoSEQ multiplex PCR, yet TCRdb's version contains in-frame clones alone and is incomplete. Among about 150,000 clones listed, more than 60% were seen once. In the case of this clone: Its antigen is undetermined.

The sample consisted of PBMCs. This clonotype was obtained from a woman in her sixties in good health and CMV-seronegative. The V gene is TRBV27, the J gene TRBJ2-7; 11 positions agree with TRBD1. Here the CDR3 DNA reads TGTGCCAGCAGTTTATTGTCTTCAGGGACAGGGGGGTACGAGCAGTACTTC. This translates into CASSLLSSGTGGYEQYF.